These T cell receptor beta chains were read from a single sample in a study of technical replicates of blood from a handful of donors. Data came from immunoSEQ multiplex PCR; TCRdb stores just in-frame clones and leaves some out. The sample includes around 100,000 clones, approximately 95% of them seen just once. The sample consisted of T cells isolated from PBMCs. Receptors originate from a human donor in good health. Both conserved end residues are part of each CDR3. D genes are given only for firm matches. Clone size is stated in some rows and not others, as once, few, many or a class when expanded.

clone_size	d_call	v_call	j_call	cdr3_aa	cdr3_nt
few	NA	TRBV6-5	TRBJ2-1	CASSYSRSRGNEQFF	TGTGCCAGCAGTTACTCGCGAAGCCGCGGAAATGAGCAGTTCTTC
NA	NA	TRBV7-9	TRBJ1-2	CASSFQTQRSGYGYTF	TGTGCCAGCAGCTTCCAGACCCAACGCTCAGGCTATGGCTACACCTTC
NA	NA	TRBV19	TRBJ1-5	CASSIGNNQPQHF	TGTGCCAGTAGTATAGGTAACAATCAGCCCCAGCATTTT
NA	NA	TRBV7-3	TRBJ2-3	CASSVTLRGRETDTQYF	TGTGCCAGCAGCGTTACCCTTCGTGGGCGGGAAACAGATACGCAGTATTTT
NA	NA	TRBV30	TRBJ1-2	CAWTERGWNYGYTF	TGTGCCTGGACCGAAAGGGGGTGGAACTATGGCTACACCTTC
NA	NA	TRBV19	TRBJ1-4	CASRVMGLNEKLFF	TGTGCCAGTAGAGTGATGGGGCTTAATGAAAAACTGTTTTTT
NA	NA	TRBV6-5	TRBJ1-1	CASSRGDTEAFF	TGTGCCAGCAGTCGCGGAGACACTGAAGCTTTCTTT
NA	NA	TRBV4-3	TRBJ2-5	CASSPGYLNLQETQYF	TGCGCCAGCAGCCCGGGTTACTTAAACCTCCAAGAGACCCAGTACTTC
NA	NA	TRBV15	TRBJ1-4	CATSRDRGAQEKLFF	TGTGCCACCAGCAGAGATCGGGGGGCTCAGGAAAAACTGTTTTTT
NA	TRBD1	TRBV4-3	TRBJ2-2	CASSGTGGPPNTGELFF	TGCGCCAGCAGCGGGACAGGGGGCCCCCCGAACACCGGGGAGCTGTTTTTT